The present entry profiles one TCR beta chain with its context. With 0 bases removed from V and 8 bases from J, the gap between germline ends came to 10 bases. This CDR3 comprises 12 residues. Germline V gives CDR1 SQVTM, CDR2 ANQGSEA. TCRdb analysed the 5' RACE reads with MiXCR anew, one entry per CDR3 protein. In the table there are more than 300,000 distinct CDR3 sequences, roughly 10% of which are singletons. The data belong to a study of T cells after yellow fever vaccination. Turning to the study itself: Low-cell-number fractions were prepared with SMART-Seq v4 Ultra Low Input.

The sequence was collected from a man aged 18 to 30 who received the YFV17D yellow fever vaccine. The chain links TRBV29-1 to TRBJ1-2; D is unclear. The sample here was CD4+ T cells sorted from PBMCs, taken 45 days after the yellow fever booster vaccination. The CDR3 nucleotides are TGCAGCGTTGAAGAGGGAGCTGGGGGCTACACCTTC. This sequence encodes CSVEEGAGGYTF.